These T cell receptor beta chains were read from a single sample in a study of blood T cell repertoires in COVID-19. Profiled with immunoSEQ multiplex PCR; TCRdb holds only in-frame clones, not every one. The data hold under 300,000 clones, with approximately 85% observed a single time. The sequencing input was peripheral blood. The receptors here all came from an older woman with acute or convalescent COVID-19. Each CDR3 is given with its conserved first and last residue. The order of the fields is clone size, J gene, V gene, D gene, CDR3 protein, CDR3 DNA. D genes are given only for firm matches. Clone size is stated in some rows and not others, as once, few, many or a class when expanded.

size: NA
J: TRBJ1-4
V: TRBV7-6
D: NA
CDR3: CASSSAGHLMKGLFF
DNA: TGTGCCAGCAGCTCCGCCGGACACCTCATGAAAGGACTGTTTTTT

size: NA
J: TRBJ1-1
V: TRBV3-1/TRBV3-2
D: NA
CDR3: CASSQGGGQGSEAFF
DNA: TGTGCCAGCAGCCAAGGGGGGGGACAAGGTAGTGAAGCTTTCTTT

size: NA
J: TRBJ1-4
V: TRBV19
D: NA
CDR3: CASSRGWAGQEKLFF
DNA: TGTGCCAGTAGTAGGGGATGGGCAGGACAAGAAAAACTGTTTTTT

size: NA
J: TRBJ2-7
V: TRBV29-1
D: NA
CDR3: CSVEGPGRVGYEQYF
DNA: TGCAGCGTTGAGGGGCCGGGCAGGGTGGGATACGAGCAGTACTTC

size: NA
J: TRBJ1-2
V: TRBV7-9
D: NA
CDR3: CASSWTSGYGYTF
DNA: TGTGCCAGCAGCTGGACCTCGGGGTATGGCTACACCTTC

size: NA
J: TRBJ2-1
V: TRBV27
D: NA
CDR3: CASTGRGNEQFF
DNA: TGTGCCAGCACCGGGCGGGGCAATGAGCAGTTCTTC

size: NA
J: TRBJ2-2
V: TRBV6-5
D: NA
CDR3: CASTPDTNTGELFF
DNA: TGTGCCAGCACGCCAGATACGAACACCGGGGAGCTGTTTTTT

size: NA
J: TRBJ1-2
V: TRBV7-2
D: NA
CDR3: CASSPTRGANYGYTF
DNA: TGTGCCAGCAGCCCGACCAGGGGAGCTAACTATGGCTACACCTTC

size: NA
J: TRBJ1-2
V: TRBV5-5
D: NA
CDR3: CASSLTFGYGYTF
DNA: TGTGCCAGCAGCCTAACCTTCGGTTATGGCTACACCTTC

size: once
J: TRBJ1-3
V: TRBV6-5
D: TRBD1
CDR3: CASQSDRHTIYF
DNA: TGTGCCAGCCAGTCGGACAGGCACACCATATATTTT

size: once
J: TRBJ2-3
V: TRBV30
D: TRBD2
CDR3: CAWSPPGLAGLTDTQYF
DNA: TGTGCCTGGAGTCCACCCGGACTAGCGGGCCTCACAGATACGCAGTATTTT

size: NA
J: TRBJ1-6
V: TRBV6-5
D: NA
CDR3: CASSYAQGGGSPLHF
DNA: TGTGCCAGCAGTTACGCTCAGGGAGGCGGTTCACCCCTCCACTTT

size: NA
J: TRBJ2-7
V: TRBV18
D: NA
CDR3: CASSPLEMYEQYF
DNA: TGTGCCAGCTCACCTTTAGAGATGTACGAGCAGTACTTC

size: few
J: TRBJ1-3
V: TRBV7-3
D: NA
CDR3: CASSEGRAHGNTIYF
DNA: TGTGCCAGCAGCGAGGGGAGGGCTCATGGAAACACCATATATTTT

size: NA
J: TRBJ1-2
V: TRBV30
D: TRBD1
CDR3: CALDRGPFEGYTF
DNA: TGTGCCTTGGACAGGGGGCCCTTCGAGGGCTACACCTTC

size: NA
J: TRBJ2-1
V: TRBV2
D: NA
CDR3: CASKKGINNEQFF
DNA: TGTGCCAGCAAAAAGGGGATCAACAATGAGCAGTTCTTC

size: few
J: TRBJ2-3
V: TRBV6-1
D: NA
CDR3: CASSDSPRGGQYF
DNA: TGTGCCAGCAGTGACAGCCCGAGGGGGGGGCAGTATTTT

size: NA
J: TRBJ1-2
V: TRBV3-1/TRBV3-2
D: TRBD1
CDR3: CASSQGGQGVGGYTF
DNA: TGTGCCAGCAGCCAAGGGGGACAGGGGGTGGGTGGCTACACCTTC

size: NA
J: TRBJ1-2
V: TRBV25-1
D: TRBD1
CDR3: CASSAQEQGNYGYTF
DNA: TGTGCCAGCAGTGCCCAGGAACAGGGGAACTATGGCTACACCTTC

size: NA
J: TRBJ1-5
V: TRBV2
D: NA
CDR3: CASSPDGGSNQPQHF
DNA: TGTGCCAGCAGTCCCGACGGCGGGAGCAATCAGCCCCAGCATTTT

size: NA
J: TRBJ1-3
V: TRBV2
D: TRBD1
CDR3: CASGRDRGLSLSGNTIYF
DNA: TGTGCCAGCGGACGGGACAGGGGGCTCTCTCTCTCTGGAAACACCATATATTTT

size: NA
J: TRBJ2-7
V: TRBV28
D: TRBD2
CDR3: CASSLYGRGTSGEQYF
DNA: TGTGCCAGCAGTCTATACGGGAGAGGGACTAGCGGCGAGCAGTACTTC

size: NA
J: TRBJ2-1
V: TRBV4-2
D: NA
CDR3: CASSQVSPRGNNEQFF
DNA: TGTGCCAGCAGCCAAGTTTCGCCGAGGGGGAACAATGAGCAGTTCTTC

size: NA
J: TRBJ2-1
V: TRBV3-1/TRBV3-2
D: TRBD2
CDR3: CASSQNGGGNNEQFF
DNA: TGTGCCAGCAGCCAAAACGGGGGGGGAAACAATGAGCAGTTCTTC

size: NA
J: TRBJ2-5
V: TRBV5-1
D: NA
CDR3: CASSLPRGSQETQYF
DNA: TGCGCCAGCAGCTTGCCCCGGGGGTCCCAAGAGACCCAGTACTTC

size: NA
J: TRBJ1-5
V: TRBV6-1
D: NA
CDR3: CASSEYRANQPQHF
DNA: TGTGCCAGCAGTGAGTACAGGGCTAATCAGCCCCAGCATTTT

size: NA
J: TRBJ2-7
V: TRBV6-6
D: TRBD1
CDR3: CASKGRGQALDEQYF
DNA: TGTGCCAGCAAGGGCAGGGGGCAAGCGTTGGACGAGCAGTACTTC

size: NA
J: TRBJ2-7
V: TRBV19
D: NA
CDR3: CASSGSYEQYF
DNA: TGTGCCAGTAGTGGCAGCTACGAGCAGTACTTC

size: NA
J: TRBJ1-2
V: TRBV5-4
D: NA
CDR3: CASSLQGPGYTF
DNA: TGTGCCAGCAGCCTTCAGGGGCCTGGCTACACCTTC

size: NA
J: TRBJ1-1
V: TRBV5-1
D: NA
CDR3: CASSLTHYNTEAFF
DNA: TGCGCCAGCAGCTTAACTCACTATAACACTGAAGCTTTCTTT

size: many
J: TRBJ1-3
V: TRBV2
D: NA
CDR3: CASSEKGEGNTIYF
DNA: TGTGCCAGCAGTGAGAAGGGGGAAGGAAACACCATATATTTT

size: few
J: TRBJ1-1
V: TRBV6-5
D: NA
CDR3: CASRIQAGVGEAFF
DNA: TGTGCCAGCAGGATTCAAGCGGGGGTAGGCGAAGCTTTCTTT